The 28 T cell receptor beta chains below were found in one sample sequenced in a study of cytomegalovirus exposure and HLA in healthy donors. Primers included in the PCR were 60 Vbeta and 13 Jbeta primers. Data came from immunoSEQ multiplex PCR; TCRdb stores just in-frame clones and leaves some out. The data hold some 130,000 clones, with 80% observed a single time. The sample was PBMCs. These receptors came from a man younger than 40 in good health and CMV-seronegative.

V and J are TRBV6-5 and TRBJ1-5; D gene ambiguous. There are 13 residues in the CDR3. V dropped 4 bases and J dropped 3 bases, with 7 bases sitting between them. Germline V gene sequence: CDR1 MNHEY, CDR2 SVGAGI. The CDR3 nucleotides are TGTGCCAGCAGTTCTTTCCCCAATCAGCCCCAGCATTTT. Protein product: CASSSFPNQPQHF.

CDR3 in DNA: TGTGCCAGCAGTGTTGACAGGGACAATCTAGCCAAAAACATTCAGTACTTC. This sequence encodes CASSVDRDNLAKNIQYF. The V gene is TRBV27, the J gene TRBJ2-4; 7 positions match TRBD1. The junction had 10 bases not matched to a gene; V was cut back by 5 bases and J by 0 bases. The CDR3 consists of 17 residues. Germline CDR1 MNHEY, CDR2 SMNVEV (reference sequence).

This clone was recorded a few times. This chain links TRBV5-4 with TRBJ2-1, with 13 bases that match TRBD2. Germline V gives CDR1 SGHNT, CDR2 YYREEE (reference sequence). The J segment lost 0 bases and the V segment lost 4 bases, leaving 4 bases of the junction unmatched. This CDR3 has 17 amino acids. The CDR3 loop is CASSPRTSGSSYNEQFF. The DNA of the CDR3 is TGTGCCAGCAGCCCTCGGACTAGCGGGAGCTCCTACAATGAGCAGTTCTTC.

The chain combines TRBV5-5 with TRBJ2-1; the match to TRBD2 covers 8 bases. CDR1 is SGHKS, CDR2 YYEKEE, per germline (reference sequence). The CDR3 has 17 amino acids. V dropped 2 bases and J dropped 0; count of bases not matched to a gene: 7. Here the CDR3 DNA reads TGTGCCAGCAGCTTTTTTCCTAGCGGGTCCTCCTACAATGAGCAGTTCTTC. Protein product: CASSFFPSGSSYNEQFF.

The V and J genes are TRBV28 and TRBJ2-1; TRBD2 agrees at 12 bases. Losses at the gene ends were 1 base for V and 0 bases for J; bases not matched to a gene: 10. The V gene's germline CDR1 is MDHEN and CDR2 SYDVKM. The CDR3 runs to 20 residues. Here the CDR3 reads CASSLSGWLAGGSSYNEQFF. Written as DNA, the CDR3 is TGTGCCAGCAGTTTATCCGGTTGGCTAGCGGGAGGGAGCTCCTACAATGAGCAGTTCTTC.

This chain connects TRBV19 to TRBJ2-1; a weak D match, TRBD2 (5 bases). Germline-derived CDR1 and CDR2 are LNHDA and SQIVND (reference sequence). Trimming removed 3 bases at V and 0 bases at J, with 9 bases between. The CDR3 extends over 15 amino acids. DNA for the CDR3: TGTGCCAGTAGTATCAACGGGGACTCCTACAATGAGCAGTTCTTC. Translating gives CASSINGDSYNEQFF.

In its sample, this clone was seen once. J is TRBJ1-5 and V is TRBV2; D may be TRBD1 (6 bases). CDR3 length equals 15 residues. CDR1 and CDR2 from the germline V gene are SNHLY and FYNNEI. V lost 3 bases, J lost 3 bases, and 12 bases lay in between. CDR3 sequence: CASSDRTANNQPQHF. In nucleotides, the CDR3 is TGTGCCAGCAGTGATAGGACAGCGAACAATCAGCCCCAGCATTTT.

This clone was seen just once. The chain recombines TRBV5-4 with TRBJ2-3, with 10 bases identical to TRBD2. Germline CDR1 and CDR2: SGHNT and YYREEE (reference sequence). The CDR3 length is 16 residues. With V trimmed by 4 bases and J by 1 base, 6 bases remained unmatched. The CDR3 protein is CASSKGTSDRTDTQYF. Written as DNA, the CDR3 is TGTGCCAGCAGCAAAGGGACTAGCGACCGCACAGATACGCAGTATTTT.

The V gene is TRBV7-9, the J gene TRBJ2-7; 7 positions agree with TRBD2. The CDR3 consists of 16 residues. The germline CDR1 and CDR2 sequences are SEHNR and FQNEAQ (reference sequence). Trimming at V came to 5 bases and at J to 0 bases, leaving 10 bases not matched to a gene. The DNA of the CDR3 is TGTGCCAGCAGCCCCCCGACGGGGGGAAGCTCCTACGAGCAGTACTTC. It specifies CASSPPTGGSSYEQYF.

V is TRBV6-1 and J is TRBJ2-1; the match to TRBD1 covers 8 bases. Germline V gene data show CDR1 as MNHNS and CDR2 as SASEGT. CDR3 length: 13 residues. V lost 8 bases and J lost 12; bases outside the gene matches: 12. CDR3: CASGQGAPAGQFF. CDR3 sequence (DNA): TGTGCCAGCGGGCAGGGGGCCCCCGCGGGGCAGTTCTTC.

The chain recombines TRBV4-3 with TRBJ2-7; 11 nucleotides agree with TRBD2. After removal of 2 bases from V and 2 bases from J, the junction contained 5 bases not matched to a gene. Germline CDR1 and CDR2: LGHNA and YSLEER. CDR3 length equals 16 residues. The CDR3 DNA is TGCGCCAGCAGCCAACATGTAGCGGGAGGGCCCTACGAGCAGTACTTC. Its protein is CASSQHVAGGPYEQYF.

This clone showed up just once. The chain carries TRBV7-2 and TRBJ1-5; unclear D gene. The CDR3 totals 13 residues. Germline-derived CDR1 and CDR2 are SGHTA and FQGNSA. Trimming removed 4 bases from V and 3 bases from J, with 7 bases in between. The CDR3 region is CASSSRDNQPQHF. In nucleotides, the CDR3 is TGTGCCAGCAGCTCCCGGGACAATCAGCCCCAGCATTTT.

The rearrangement joins TRBV7-6 to TRBJ2-7; 10 bases align to TRBD1. The CDR3 sequence is 14 residues long. With V trimmed by 5 bases and J by 6 bases, 7 bases remained unmatched. Germline V gives CDR1 SGHVS, CDR2 FNYEAQ. Written as DNA, the CDR3 is TGTGCCAGCAGCGTGGGACAGGGGAGTTCCGAGCAGTACTTC. Protein sequence: CASSVGQGSSEQYF.

This chain connects TRBV19 to TRBJ2-7, with 11 positions matching TRBD2. CDR1 and CDR2 from the germline V gene are LNHDA and SQIVND (reference sequence). J gave up 7 bases and V 7 bases, and 15 bases lay outside the gene matches. The CDR3 has 16 residues. CDR3 bases: TGTGCCAGTAAAGGGAAAGTAGCGGGAGGGCCTTGGGAGCAGTACTTC. As protein: CASKGKVAGGPWEQYF.

The chain recombines TRBV9 with TRBJ1-1; D might be TRBD1 (6 bases). CDR1 SGDLS and CDR2 YYNGEE come from the germline V gene. V dropped 3 bases and J dropped 3 bases, with 12 bases sitting between them. CDR3 length: 14 residues. Written as DNA, the CDR3 is TGTGCCAGCAGCGAATCCACAGGGTACACTGAAGCTTTCTTT. Translating it yields CASSESTGYTEAFF.

This clone was counted a single time. The chain carries TRBV5-4 and TRBJ2-3, with unresolved D. Per germline, CDR1 SGHNT and CDR2 YYREEE (reference sequence). Trimming took off 4 bases at V and 14 bases at J, with 20 bases between the two ends. The CDR3 runs to 13 residues. CDR3 sequence: CASSAAGERALYF. Here the CDR3 DNA reads TGTGCCAGCAGCGCTGCCGGCGAACGAGCGCTGTATTTT. The variable domain in full, with the rest retrieved from reference TRBV5-4 and TRBJ2-3, is ETGVTQSPTHLIKTRGQQVTLRCSSQSGHNTVSWYQQALGQGPQFIFQYYREEENGRGNFPPRFSGLQFPNYSSELNVNALELDDSALYLCASSAAGERALYFGPGTRLTVL.

This chain uses TRBV29-1 with TRBJ2-7; 7 positions agree with TRBD1. The CDR3 extends over 14 amino acids. The V gene end was trimmed by 0 bases and the J gene end by 4 bases; junction bases not matched to a gene: 6. Per the germline V gene, CDR1 is SQVTM and CDR2 is ANQGSEA. CDR3 sequence (DNA): TGCAGCGTTGAAGAGGGAAAGGGGGCTTACGAGCAGTACTTC. It encodes CSVEEGKGAYEQYF.

V gene TRBV7-9 combines with J gene TRBJ1-1; TRBD1 matches at 10 bases. The CDR3 spans 16 residues. Germline-derived CDR1 and CDR2 are SEHNR and FQNEAQ (reference sequence). With 5 bases clipped from V and 3 bases from J, the junction kept 9 bases outside the gene matches. The CDR3 here is CASSPGQGGSDTEAFF. Here the CDR3 DNA reads TGTGCCAGCAGCCCCGGACAGGGGGGATCGGACACTGAAGCTTTCTTT.

The V and J genes are TRBV28 and TRBJ2-7, with D possibly being TRBD1 (6 bases). The CDR3 loop spans 15 amino acids. The V gene lost 6 bases and the J gene lost 0 bases, with 15 bases spanning the gap. CDR1 and CDR2 (germline): MDHEN, SYDVKM. The CDR3 loop is CASRGQGYGSYEQYF. CDR3 in DNA: TGTGCCAGCAGGGGGCAGGGGTACGGCTCCTACGAGCAGTACTTC.

This clone was counted between two and nine times. The rearrangement uses TRBV6-5 and TRBJ2-7, with D tentatively TRBD2 (5 bases). The germline V gene has CDR1 MNHEY and CDR2 SVGAGI. The CDR3 has 12 amino acids. V shed 2 bases and J shed 4 bases, with 6 bases lying between them. The CDR3 protein is CASSYTGYEQYF. CDR3 sequence (DNA): TGTGCCAGCAGTTACACGGGGTACGAGCAGTACTTC.

V gene TRBV7-3 combines with J gene TRBJ2-1, with D perhaps matching TRBD2 (6 bases). The CDR3 is 14 amino acids. CDR1 is SGHTA and CDR2 is FQGTGA in the germline V gene. V lost 0 bases and J lost 8, with 11 bases in between. The CDR3 region has the DNA TGTGCCAGCAGCTTAACCGGGAGAGGAGATGAGCAGTTCTTC. Amino acid sequence: CASSLTGRGDEQFF.

In this sample, this clone turned up a few times. This rearrangement joins TRBV30 to TRBJ2-1; 12 nucleotides line up with TRBD2. Germline assignment: CDR1 GTSNPN and CDR2 SVGIG (reference sequence). The CDR3 sequence is 16 residues long. V was clipped by 2 bases and J by 5 bases; unmatched bases: 7. CDR3 sequence reads: CAWSPSGRAEDNEQFF. The CDR3 DNA reads TGTGCCTGGAGTCCTAGCGGGAGGGCCGAAGACAATGAGCAGTTCTTC. Using reference TRBV30 and TRBJ2-1 for the parts outside the CDR3, the full variable domain is SQTIHQWPATLVQPVGSPLSLECTVEGTSNPNLYWYRQAAGRGLQLLFYSVGIGQISSEVPQNLSASRPQDRQFILSSKKLLLSDSGFYLCAWSPSGRAEDNEQFFGPGTRLTVL.

This clone occurred once. The V and J genes are TRBV29-1 and TRBJ1-2; D remains ambiguous. The germline V gene has CDR1 SQVTM and CDR2 ANQGSEA. This CDR3 comprises 11 residues. Trimming pared 5 bases from V and 7 bases from J, leaving 11 bases between. The CDR3 is CSVRRNPGYTF. The CDR3 region has the DNA TGCAGCGTTCGGAGGAATCCTGGCTACACCTTC.

This chain connects TRBV5-5 to TRBJ1-6; D is undetermined. Germline V gene data show CDR1 as SGHKS and CDR2 as YYEKEE (reference sequence). V was cut by 2 bases and J by 17 bases, with 20 bases left in between. CDR3 length: 14 amino acids. The CDR3 DNA reads TGTGCCAGCAGCTTAAGTGTGGGAGAGCTAGGGTTCCACTTT. This sequence encodes CASSLSVGELGFHF.

The DNA of the CDR3 is TGTGCCAGCAGACGCGACAGGGGAACAGGCTATGGCTACACCTTC. This encodes CASRRDRGTGYGYTF. V gene TRBV28 combines with J gene TRBJ1-2, with 8 positions matching TRBD1. CDR3 length: 15 residues. The trim removed 6 bases at V and 4 bases at J, leaving 10 bases unmatched. Germline V CDR1 and CDR2: MDHEN, SYDVKM.

J is TRBJ2-7 and V is TRBV4-2; no firm D call. The V gene's germline CDR1 is LGHNA and CDR2 YNFKEQ. The CDR3 has 13 residues. The V gene lost 0 bases and the J gene lost 6 bases, with 9 bases spanning the gap. CDR3 sequence reads: CASSQDSWSEQYF. The CDR3 DNA is TGTGCCAGCAGCCAAGATTCCTGGAGCGAGCAGTACTTC.

This clone appeared a few times. The chain uses TRBV15 and TRBJ1-2; D ambiguous. Germline V gives CDR1 LNHNV, CDR2 YYDKDF (reference sequence). V lost 4 bases, J lost 0 bases, and 12 bases lay in between. This CDR3 is 15 amino acids long. For the CDR3, the DNA is TGTGCCACCAGCAAGGAAAGCGCCACTAACTATGGCTACACCTTC. Its translation is CATSKESATNYGYTF.

A single count supports this clone. The CDR3 coding sequence is TGTGCCAGCAGCTCCCAGTCGGGGGGAAAGCTAGCCGGCTACACCTTC. Amino acid sequence: CASSSQSGGKLAGYTF. The V gene is TRBV11-2, the J gene TRBJ1-2; D is possibly TRBD1 (5 bases). CDR1 is SGHAT and CDR2 is FQNNGV in the germline V gene. Trimming left V 4 bases short and J 8 bases short, with 23 bases between. This CDR3 has 16 residues.